The 20 T cell receptor beta chains presented below share a single source sample, sequenced in a study of OX40 agonist ivuxolimab in advanced cancers. Assay: immunoSEQ multiplex PCR; the TCRdb copy retains only in-frame clones and omits some. This sample has more than 65,000 clones, with roughly 88% found just once. The sample here was CD4+ or CD8+ T cells sorted from blood, taken in a trial of the OX40 agonist ivuxolimab. Source of these receptors: an adult with an advanced solid tumor such as melanoma, head and neck, liver or kidney cancer.

The CDR3 here is CASSQEGSRFGGYTF. The DNA of the CDR3 is TGTGCCAGCAGCCAAGAGGGGTCCCGTTTTGGGGGCTACACCTTC. The rearrangement uses TRBV14 and TRBJ1-2, with D uncertain. Germline lookup yields CDR1 SGHDN and CDR2 FVKESK. Trimming took 0 bases from V and 8 from J, leaving 16 bases between them. The CDR3 runs 15 residues.

The chain uses TRBV14 and TRBJ2-2, with 10 bases fitting TRBD2. In germline, CDR1 is SGHDN, CDR2 FVKESK. The CDR3 length is 16 residues. With V trimmed by 4 bases and J by 5 bases, 7 bases remained unmatched. In DNA, the CDR3 is TGTGCCAGCAGCCCTCTAGCGGGGGCGGGAACCGGGGAGCTGTTTTTT. It encodes CASSPLAGAGTGELFF.

This clone appeared a few times. The genes are TRBV10-3 and TRBJ1-6, with no clear D. The germline V gene encodes CDR1 ENHRY and CDR2 SYGVKD. The V gene lost 2 bases and the J gene lost 8 bases, with 4 bases spanning the gap. The CDR3 has 12 amino acids. The CDR3 protein is CAISEGYSPLHF. The DNA of the CDR3 is TGTGCCATCAGTGAGGGATATTCACCCCTCCACTTT.

A single count supports this clone. V is TRBV5-6 and J is TRBJ2-3; TRBD2 is a possible D gene (5 bases). The ends were cut back, 0 bases at V and 8 bases at J, with 22 bases in the middle. The length of the CDR3 is 17 residues. Germline CDR1 and CDR2: SGHDT and YYEEEE. CDR3 loop: CASSLGLTTAVKSTQYF. The CDR3 nucleotides read TGTGCCAGCAGCTTGGGGCTGACTACTGCTGTTAAGAGTACGCAGTATTTT.

This chain joins TRBV7-6 and TRBJ1-1, with D possibly being TRBD1 (5 bases). V was shortened by 5 bases and J by 4 bases, with 11 bases between the two germline ends. CDR1 is SGHVS and CDR2 is FNYEAQ in the germline V gene. The CDR3 totals 13 residues. Here the CDR3 reads CASSLGGGTEAFF. CDR3 sequence (DNA): TGTGCCAGCAGCCTGGGGGGGGGCACTGAAGCTTTCTTT. The variable domain in full, completed from reference TRBV7-6 and TRBJ1-1, reads GAGVSQSPRYKVTKRGQDVALRCDPISGHVSLYWYRQALGQGPEFLTYFNYEAQQDKSGLPNDRFSAERPEGSISTLTIQRTEQRDSAMYRCASSLGGGTEAFFGQGTRLTVV.

The chain employs TRBV6-1 and TRBJ1-2; the match to TRBD1 covers 7 bases. Germline values: CDR1 MNHNS, CDR2 SASEGT. The CDR3 is made up of 14 amino acids. The ends lost 7 bases at V and 7 bases at J; junction bases unmatched: 12. The CDR3 region is CASNPIEGAPGYTF. CDR3 bases: TGTGCCAGCAATCCTATAGAGGGGGCGCCTGGCTACACCTTC.

The genes are TRBV30 and TRBJ1-2; no reliable D call. Deletions cut 0 bases from V and 6 bases from J, with 8 bases between. This CDR3 has 12 amino acids. CDR1 and CDR2 (germline): GTSNPN, SVGIG (reference sequence). The CDR3 DNA reads as TGTGCCTGGAGTGTAGTAAGGGATGGCTACACCTTC. Protein sequence: CAWSVVRDGYTF.

The chain's CDR3 is CASSLGGSGNSPLHF. The CDR3 DNA follows: TGTGCCAGCAGCTTGGGAGGGTCCGGTAATTCACCCCTCCACTTT. The chain has TRBV5-4 and TRBJ1-6; D call uncertain. Trimming removed 0 bases at V and 6 bases at J, with 10 bases between. The CDR3 extends over 15 amino acids. CDR1 is SGHNT and CDR2 is YYREEE in the germline V gene (reference sequence).

The gene calls are TRBV5-1 and TRBJ1-2; TRBD1 is a possible D gene (6 bases). The germline V and J ends were trimmed by 4 bases and 7 bases, with 17 bases remaining between them. The CDR3 is 14 residues long. The germline CDR1 and CDR2 sequences are SGHRS and YFSETQ. CDR3 sequence (DNA): TGCGCCAGCAGCGGATGGACAGAGACGACTGGCTACACCTTC. Translation gives CASSGWTETTGYTF.

This clone was seen just once. J is TRBJ1-2 and V is TRBV6-4; 8 bases agree with TRBD1. Germline lookup yields CDR1 MRHNA and CDR2 SNTAGT. J lost 2 bases, V lost 5 bases, and 13 bases had no gene match. The CDR3 spans 17 residues. CDR3: CASSLSRDRPKNYGYTF. CDR3 DNA: TGTGCCAGCAGTCTATCCCGGGACAGGCCTAAGAACTATGGCTACACCTTC.

The chain recombines TRBV5-6 with TRBJ2-5; D is possibly TRBD1 or TRBD2 (7 bases each). V gave up 3 bases and J gave up 5 bases, with 14 bases separating them. Germline values: CDR1 SGHDT, CDR2 YYEEEE. The CDR3 totals 14 residues. CDR3 in amino acids: CASSSRGGLETQYF. CDR3 nucleotide sequence: TGTGCCAGCAGCTCCAGGGGGGGTCTGGAGACCCAGTACTTC.

The rearrangement joins TRBV9 to TRBJ2-3; TRBD2 aligns across 9 bases. Germline V gives CDR1 SGDLS, CDR2 YYNGEE. The CDR3 contains 17 residues. Trimming removed 0 bases from V and 2 bases from J; junction bases left unmatched: 7. The CDR3: CASSVGMSGGPTDTQYF. CDR3 DNA: TGTGCCAGCAGCGTAGGAATGAGCGGGGGGCCCACAGATACGCAGTATTTT.

The chain carries TRBV27 and TRBJ2-7; TRBD2 aligns across 7 bases. V gave up 8 bases and J gave up 2 bases; unmatched junction bases: 12. From germline, CDR1 is MNHEY and CDR2 SMNVEV (reference sequence). The CDR3 has 15 residues. DNA of the CDR3: TGTGCCAGCTCAAGCCTCGGGACTACCGCCTACGAGCAGTACTTC. Its protein product is CASSSLGTTAYEQYF.

This chain connects TRBV7-6 to TRBJ2-3, with 7 bases lining up with TRBD2. The CDR3 covers 13 residues. The V gene's germline CDR1 is SGHVS and CDR2 FNYEAQ. V dropped 10 bases and J dropped 2; count of bases not matched to a gene: 6. The CDR3 sequence: CATASGNTDTQYF. The CDR3 DNA follows: TGTGCCACGGCTAGCGGAAACACAGATACGCAGTATTTT.

V is TRBV19 and J is TRBJ1-4; no reliable D call. Germline CDR1 is LNHDA and CDR2 is SQIVND (reference sequence). V lost 4 bases to trimming and J lost 7 bases, with 7 bases between them. The CDR3 loop spans 12 amino acids. The CDR3 nucleotides read TGTGCCAGTAGTAGTTTGGCTGAAAAACTGTTTTTT. This encodes CASSSLAEKLFF.

This clone showed up just a few times. This sequence joins TRBV10-2 and TRBJ1-1, with 8 nucleotides matching TRBD1. This CDR3 comprises 14 residues. V dropped 1 base and J dropped 8; count of bases not matched to a gene: 6. Germline CDR1 is WSHSY and CDR2 is SAAADI. The CDR3 DNA sequence: TGCGCCAGCAGTGAGTTGTACAGGGGGTCGGAAGCTTTCTTT. It specifies CASSELYRGSEAFF.

A single count supports this clone. This chain joins TRBV6-4 and TRBJ1-2; 7 bases fit TRBD1. The germline V gene has CDR1 MRHNA and CDR2 SNTAGT. The CDR3 contains 14 residues. V lost 6 bases to trimming and J lost 4 bases; unmatched junction nucleotides: 8. CDR3 amino acids: CASRTGLKAYGYTF. DNA for the CDR3: TGTGCCAGCAGGACAGGGCTGAAGGCCTATGGCTACACCTTC.

This chain joins TRBV25-1 and TRBJ1-2, with 7 bases identical to TRBD1. The germline V gene has CDR1 MGHDK and CDR2 SYGVNS. CDR3 length: 13 residues. The V segment lost 5 bases and the J segment 6 bases; nucleotides outside the gene matches: 6. The CDR3, as DNA: TGTGCCAGCAGTTTGACAGGGTCAAATGGCTACACCTTC. It specifies CASSLTGSNGYTF.

This clone was detected a few times. The chain is built from TRBV19 and TRBJ1-6; the match to TRBD1 covers 11 bases. After removal of 8 bases from V and 10 bases from J, the junction contained 7 bases not matched to a gene. The CDR3 runs to 14 residues. Germline V lookup: CDR1 LNHDA, CDR2 SQIVND (reference sequence). The CDR3 DNA reads TGTGCCAGTTCCGGGACAGGGGGGATGTCACCCCTCCACTTT. Its protein is CASSGTGGMSPLHF.

The rearrangement uses TRBV10-2 and TRBJ2-1; D call uncertain. With 3 bases removed from V and 10 bases from J, the gap between germline ends came to 7 bases. CDR3 length: 11 residues. CDR1 WSHSY and CDR2 SAAADI come from the germline V gene. CDR3 DNA: TGCGCCAGCAGTGAAGGTTGGGAGCAGTTCTTC. The encoded protein is CASSEGWEQFF.